The 24 T cell receptor beta chains listed next were all sequenced from one sample in a study of blood T cell repertoires in COVID-19. TCRdb's table, derived via immunoSEQ multiplex PCR, lists solely in-frame clones and lacks some. The sample holds around 450,000 clones, roughly 91% seen once. The specimen was peripheral blood. The source is a young woman with acute or convalescent COVID-19.

J is TRBJ1-2 and V is TRBV5-8, with 7 bases lining up with TRBD1. Germline V gene data show CDR1 as SGHTS and CDR2 as YDEGEE. This CDR3 comprises 13 residues. The CDR3 DNA reads TGTGCAACCCCGACAGGGCCGTGGTATGGCTACACCTTC. Translation gives CATPTGPWYGYTF. Together with reference TRBV5-8 and TRBJ1-2, the CDR3 gives the full variable domain: EAGVTQSPTHLIKTRGQQATLRCSPISGHTSVYWYQQALGLGLQFLLWYDEGEERNRGNFPPRFSGRQFPNYSSELNVNALELEDSALYLCATPTGPWYGYTFGSGTRLTVV.

The V gene is TRBV7-9, the J gene TRBJ1-4; possibly TRBD1 for D (5 bases). In germline, CDR1 is SEHNR, CDR2 FQNEAQ (reference sequence). The CDR3 runs to 18 residues. V dropped 2 bases and J dropped 0 bases, with 16 bases sitting between them. The CDR3 nucleotides read TGTGCCAGCAGCTTACGTTGGGGAGGACAAGCAACTAATGAAAAACTGTTTTTT. Its protein product is CASSLRWGGQATNEKLFF.

Comment on this clone: Different DNA sequences within this sample yield the same CDR3. The rearrangement uses TRBV5-6 and TRBJ2-1, with TRBD2 matching 12 bases. V trimming: 4 bases; J trimming: 6 bases; junction bases outside the gene matches: 8. Germline V gives CDR1 SGHDT, CDR2 YYEEEE. The CDR3 covers 16 residues. The CDR3 DNA follows: TGTGCCAGCAGCCTACTAGCGGGGGGCCTGGGCAATGAGCAGTTCTTC. As protein: CASSLLAGGLGNEQFF.

The chain recombines TRBV6-5 with TRBJ1-5, with unresolved D. The germline V gene has CDR1 MNHEY and CDR2 SVGAGI. The CDR3 contains 12 residues. V lost 8 bases to trimming and J lost 4 bases, with 9 bases between them. In DNA, the CDR3 is TGTGCCAGCCACCGGGAAAATCAGCCCCAGCATTTT. As protein: CASHRENQPQHF.

This rearrangement joins TRBV11-2 to TRBJ1-4; 7 nucleotides match TRBD1. The CDR3 is made up of 15 amino acids. CDR1 and CDR2 (germline): SGHAT, FQNNGV. With 6 bases clipped from V and 7 bases from J, the junction kept 11 bases outside the gene matches. CDR3 sequence reads: CASRSTGKEREKLFF. For the CDR3, the DNA is TGTGCCAGCAGATCGACAGGGAAGGAGCGTGAAAAACTGTTTTTT.

The rearrangement links TRBV28 to TRBJ2-1, with D possibly TRBD2 on 7 matching bases. The CDR3 extends over 15 amino acids. The V and J ends lost 3 bases and 5 bases respectively, with 14 bases between them. The V gene's germline CDR1 is MDHEN and CDR2 SYDVKM. In DNA form, the CDR3 reads TGTGCCAGCAGTTTTACGGGGGGCTGGCACAATGAGCAGTTCTTC. This gives the protein CASSFTGGWHNEQFF.

The V call is TRBV4-1, the J call TRBJ2-1; the match to TRBD2 covers 7 bases. Germline V gene sequence: CDR1 MGHRA, CDR2 YSYEKL. V shed 4 bases and J 6 bases; nucleotides not matched to a gene: 6. The CDR3 is 14 amino acids. The CDR3, as DNA: TGCGCCAGCAGCCGGGGCGGGGGAGGCAATGAGCAGTTCTTC. Translation gives CASSRGGGGNEQFF.

This chain links TRBV9 with TRBJ2-3; perhaps TRBD2 as D (6 bases). Trimming removed 0 bases from V and 0 bases from J, with 14 bases in between. Germline V gene data show CDR1 as SGDLS and CDR2 as YYNGEE. The CDR3 loop spans 17 amino acids. The CDR3 nucleotides are TGTGCCAGCAGCGTAGAGGAGGTGGGGACTAGCACAGATACGCAGTATTTT. This encodes CASSVEEVGTSTDTQYF.

The rearrangement links TRBV13 to TRBJ2-1; 7 bases line up with TRBD2. The CDR3 extends over 13 amino acids. The V gene end was trimmed by 8 bases and the J gene end by 3 bases; junction bases not matched to a gene: 4. Germline loops: CDR1 PRHDT, CDR2 FYEKMQ (reference sequence). CDR3 protein: CASGLAVYNEQFF. Here the CDR3 DNA reads TGTGCCAGCGGGCTAGCGGTCTACAATGAGCAGTTCTTC.

The chain is built from TRBV6-6 and TRBJ2-1; 10 bases align to TRBD2. Losses at the gene ends were 9 bases for V and 5 bases for J; bases not matched to a gene: 4. The V gene's germline CDR1 is MNHNY and CDR2 SVGAGI (reference sequence). This CDR3 has 13 amino acids. CDR3 DNA: TGTGCCAGTAGCGGGGGGACCCACAATGAGCAGTTCTTC. Its protein product is CASSGGTHNEQFF.

The chain employs TRBV2 and TRBJ2-7, with a tentative D call TRBD1 (6 bases). The germline gives CDR1 SNHLY, CDR2 FYNNEI. V was shortened by 3 bases and J by 4 bases, with 16 bases between the two germline ends. This CDR3 comprises 15 residues. The CDR3 loop is CASSDQGRVGYEQYF. CDR3 bases: TGTGCCAGCAGTGATCAGGGGCGAGTGGGGTACGAGCAGTACTTC.

CDR3 sequence (DNA): TGTGCCAGCAGCGTAGGGGGCGGGGTGGCCACCGGGGAGCTGTTTTTT. Translation gives CASSVGGGVATGELFF. This chain joins TRBV9 and TRBJ2-2; a possible D gene is TRBD2 (6 bases). V shed 0 bases and J shed 4 bases, with 13 bases lying between them. Germline lookup yields CDR1 SGDLS and CDR2 YYNGEE. The CDR3 spans 16 residues.

The rearrangement links TRBV10-3 to TRBJ2-3; D gene ambiguous. This CDR3 is 13 amino acids long. Germline V lookup: CDR1 ENHRY, CDR2 SYGVKD. V lost 4 bases and J 1 base, leaving 6 bases between the germline ends. The CDR3 loop reads CAISGLRTDTQYF. In DNA, the CDR3 is TGTGCCATCAGTGGGCTGCGCACAGATACGCAGTATTTT.

The genes are TRBV11-2 and TRBJ2-5, with D unclear. Germline CDR1 is SGHAT and CDR2 is FQNNGV. Trimming took 0 bases from V and 5 from J, leaving 7 bases between them. CDR3 size: 13 residues. In DNA form, the CDR3 reads TGTGCCAGCAGCTTAGACTTACGGGAGACCCAGTACTTC. Protein product: CASSLDLRETQYF.

This chain connects TRBV28 to TRBJ2-3, with 8 bases fitting TRBD2. This CDR3 is built from 14 residues. Germline V gives CDR1 MDHEN, CDR2 SYDVKM. Losses at the gene ends were 10 bases for V and 5 bases for J; bases not matched to a gene: 11. CDR3 protein: CATLTGGPGDTQYF. The CDR3 DNA sequence: TGTGCCACATTAACGGGGGGGCCTGGAGATACGCAGTATTTT.

The chain combines TRBV6-6 with TRBJ1-1, with D unclear. Germline CDR1 and CDR2: MNHNY and SVGAGI (reference sequence). The CDR3 contains 16 residues. V was cut by 5 bases and J by 0 bases, with 16 bases left in between. CDR3 DNA sequence: TGTGCCAGCAGTCCCGAGAGGTTTCTCATGAACACTGAAGCTTTCTTT. Translating gives CASSPERFLMNTEAFF.

This clone appeared once. The rearrangement links TRBV19 to TRBJ1-5; D not certain. The CDR3 has 16 amino acids. V gave up 8 bases and J gave up 6 bases, with 23 bases separating them. Germline-derived CDR1 and CDR2 are LNHDA and SQIVND (reference sequence). The DNA of the CDR3 is TGTGCCAGTGGAAACTTGGGAACCCAAGGGAGTCAGCCCCAGCATTTT. It specifies CASGNLGTQGSQPQHF.

This clone came up once. The chain couples TRBV27 to TRBJ1-2, with 7 bases that match TRBD1. The ends lost 6 bases at V and 5 bases at J; junction bases unmatched: 6. The CDR3 covers 13 residues. CDR1 is MNHEY, CDR2 SMNVEV, per germline (reference sequence). For the CDR3, the DNA is TGTGCCAGCAGCACGGGGACAGCATATGGCTACACCTTC. It is translated as CASSTGTAYGYTF.

The rearrangement links TRBV29-1 to TRBJ1-2; no firm D call. The CDR3 is 12 residues long. V was shortened by 3 bases and J by 3 bases, with 8 bases between the two germline ends. Germline CDR1 SQVTM, CDR2 ANQGSEA. CDR3 sequence (DNA): TGCAGCGTTGATGGTTCAGACTATGGCTACACCTTC. This gives the protein CSVDGSDYGYTF.

V usage is TRBV10-3 and J usage is TRBJ2-7; TRBD2 is a possible D gene (6 bases). Germline loops: CDR1 ENHRY, CDR2 SYGVKD. Trimming cost V 10 bases and J 5 bases, with 18 bases left between them. CDR3 length: 13 amino acids. The CDR3 nucleotides are TGTGCCACCCACGGGACTGCGAACCACGAGCAGTACTTC. This codes for CATHGTANHEQYF.

As concerns this clone: A much larger clone lies one base from this, so it may be a read error. This sample includes further DNA sequences coding for the same CDR3. The V gene is TRBV25-1, the J gene TRBJ2-3; TRBD1 is a possible D gene (6 bases). Germline CDR1 MGHDK, CDR2 SYGVNS. Between the trimmed V and J ends, which lost 7 bases and 1 base, there was a span of 6 bases. The CDR3 length is 12 residues. CDR3 DNA: TGTGCCAGCAACAGGGGCACAGATACGCAGTATTTT. Protein product: CASNRGTDTQYF.

This clone was recorded only once. V and J are TRBV3-1 (or the pseudogene TRBV3-2) and TRBJ1-2; no firm D call. Germline-derived CDR1 and CDR2 are LGHDT and YNNKEL (reference sequence). The CDR3 sequence is 13 residues long. Trimming removed 4 bases at V and 1 base at J, with 7 bases between. CDR3 bases: TGTGCCAGCAGCCCGAGGGTTAACTATGGCTACACCTTC. Its translation is CASSPRVNYGYTF.

The chain combines TRBV28 with TRBJ2-7, with D perhaps matching TRBD2 (5 bases). Germline V gene data show CDR1 as MDHEN and CDR2 as SYDVKM. V was cut by 4 bases and J by 2 bases, with 21 bases left in between. The CDR3 consists of 17 residues. In nucleotides, the CDR3 is TGTGCCAGCAGTTCGCCGGGGTACCGGGGAAAGCCCTACGAGCAGTACTTC. Amino acids: CASSSPGYRGKPYEQYF.

This clone has only one observation. The chain has TRBV6-6 and TRBJ1-2; tentatively, D is TRBD1 (6 bases). Trimming removed 7 bases from V and 6 bases from J, with 18 bases in between. Per the germline V gene, CDR1 is MNHNY and CDR2 is SVGAGI (reference sequence). This CDR3 spans 14 amino acids. CDR3 region: CASTYEGVIDGYTF. CDR3 DNA: TGTGCCAGCACGTATGAGGGGGTTATTGATGGCTACACCTTC.